This TCR beta chain was documented in a study of shared clonotypes between healthy human individuals. Clones were sequenced by immunoSEQ multiplex PCR, and TCRdb holds only the in-frame ones, with some missing. The sample includes more than 2 million clones, under 97% of them seen just once. The V and J ends lost 1 base and 7 bases, in that order; junction bases with no gene match: 22. The CDR3 has 20 residues. CDR1 WSHSY and CDR2 SAAADI come from the germline V gene. Sequencing was done on a sample of naive CD4+ T cells sorted from blood. Subset described: CD45RA+ positively selected. The sequence came from a man between 18 and 29 years old in good health. The chain recombines TRBV10-2 with TRBJ2-1; 7 nucleotides line up with TRBD1. The CDR3 loop is CASSELPVAFGTDEGNEQFF. The DNA of the CDR3 is TGCGCCAGCAGTGAGTTGCCCGTAGCCTTCGGGACAGACGAGGGGAATGAGCAGTTCTTC.